A single sample gave rise to the 17 T cell receptor beta chains below, sequenced in a study of circulating CD8 cells and anti-PD-1 response in melanoma. Using around 15 ng of total RNA, TCR libraries were made with the QIAseq Immune Repertoire TCR panel. MiXCR, applied by TCRdb to the reads, yields one record per CDR3 protein. The table includes about 580 distinct CDR3 sequences, approximately 9.6% detected once. Live CD3+CD8+TCRalphabeta+ cells were sorted into four subsets by PD-1 and/or TIGIT. Source: CD8+ T cells from PBMCs, taken at baseline or after one month of anti-PD-1 therapy (not recorded which). All receptors derive from a human donor with melanoma.

By frequency in the sample, this clonotype is large. This rearrangement joins TRBV19 to TRBJ2-5; 11 bases map to TRBD1. V shed 6 bases and J 3 bases; nucleotides not matched to a gene: 9. CDR3 size: 16 residues. Germline CDR1 LNHDA, CDR2 SQIVND (reference sequence). This CDR3 is CASSHRRGQGEETQYF. For the CDR3, the DNA is TGTGCCAGTAGCCATCGCCGGGGACAGGGGGAAGAGACCCAGTACTTC.

V and J are TRBV5-4 and TRBJ2-1; the match to TRBD2 covers 12 bases. Looked up from germline, CDR1 is SGHNT and CDR2 is YYREEE (reference sequence). The CDR3 has 16 residues. J was trimmed by 4 bases and V by 2 bases; bases with no gene match: 4. The CDR3 here is CASSFSGLAGYNEQFF. The DNA for the CDR3 is TGTGCCAGCAGCTTTTCCGGACTAGCGGGGTACAATGAGCAGTTCTTC.

This clonotype is medium-sized. J is TRBJ2-7 and V is TRBV29-1, with a tentative D call TRBD2 (5 bases). V lost 7 bases and J 1 base, leaving 23 bases between the germline ends. Germline CDR1 is SQVTM and CDR2 is ANQGSEA. The CDR3 runs to 16 residues. The CDR3 DNA reads as TGCAGCGCCTGGACGCATTCAACCCAGCGGTCCTACGAGCAGTACTTC. Translating it yields CSAWTHSTQRSYEQYF.

By sample fraction, this clonotype is medium-sized. The V gene is TRBV7-3, the J gene TRBJ2-2; D might be TRBD2 (6 bases). The CDR3 runs 14 residues. Looked up from germline, CDR1 is SGHTA and CDR2 is FQGTGA. The germline V and J ends were trimmed by 5 bases and 4 bases, with 11 bases remaining between them. The CDR3 protein is CASSPGLTTGELFF. DNA of the CDR3: TGTGCCAGCAGCCCGGGACTTACCACCGGGGAGCTGTTTTTT.

This clonotype qualifies as medium-sized. The chain links TRBV5-8 to TRBJ2-1; 8 bases are a match to TRBD2. The germline V gene has CDR1 SGHTS and CDR2 YDEGEE. CDR3 length equals 17 residues. After removal of 3 bases from V and 4 bases from J, the junction contained 12 bases not matched to a gene. The CDR3 protein is CASSSWGAGESYNEQFF. As DNA, the CDR3 is TGTGCCAGCAGCTCCTGGGGAGCGGGGGAGTCTTACAATGAGCAGTTCTTC.

This clonotype is medium-sized within its sample. The chain combines TRBV6-6 with TRBJ2-1; D ambiguous. This CDR3 has 13 residues. V was clipped by 1 base and J by 2 bases, with 3 bases between them. Per the germline V gene, CDR1 is MNHNY and CDR2 is SVGAGI (reference sequence). CDR3 residues: CASSYLTYNEQFF. CDR3 sequence (DNA): TGTGCCAGCAGTTACTTAACCTACAATGAGCAGTTCTTC.

In this sample, this clonotype is large. The rearrangement uses TRBV12-5 and TRBJ2-1, with TRBD2 identical over 10 bases. J lost 4 bases, V lost 6 bases, and 9 bases had no gene match. The CDR3 is 16 amino acids. Looked up from germline, CDR1 is LGHNT and CDR2 is FRNRAP. This CDR3 reads CASGPEGLARYNEQFF. The CDR3, as DNA: TGTGCTAGTGGGCCAGAGGGACTAGCGCGGTACAATGAGCAGTTCTTC.

Within the sample, this clonotype is large. A read error may produce the germline difference seen at one junction end. The chain is built from TRBV19 and TRBJ1-2; the D gene is possibly TRBD1 (5 bases). CDR3 size: 11 residues. Germline CDR1 is LNHDA and CDR2 is SQIVND (reference sequence). CDR3 region: CASSRGYGYTF. The CDR3 DNA sequence: TGTGCCAGCAGTAGGGGCTATGGCTACACCTTC.

This clonotype is large (0.1 to 1%) in the sample. The V gene is TRBV11-2, the J gene TRBJ2-3; D gene uncertain. This CDR3 is 17 amino acids long. V was shortened by 0 bases and J by 4 bases, with 17 bases between the two germline ends. Looked up from germline, CDR1 is SGHAT and CDR2 is FQNNGV. The CDR3 loop is CASSLDLFRAVSDTQYF. For the CDR3, the DNA is TGTGCCAGCAGCTTAGATCTGTTCCGGGCAGTTTCAGATACGCAGTATTTT.

Within the sample, this clonotype is large. This chain links TRBV4-2 with TRBJ2-1; 8 bases are a match to TRBD2. This CDR3 has 16 amino acids. V lost 1 base, J lost 5 bases, and 7 bases stayed unmatched. Germline lookup yields CDR1 LGHNA and CDR2 YNFKEQ. The CDR3 region has the DNA TGTGCCAGCAGCCAAGGGGGCGCAGCGGGGGACAATGAGCAGTTCTTC. Protein: CASSQGGAAGDNEQFF.

The table lists this clonotype with a few counts. The chain uses TRBV19 and TRBJ2-1; D is ambiguous. Trimming cost V 0 bases and J 2 bases, with 8 bases left between them. Germline-derived CDR1 and CDR2 are LNHDA and SQIVND (reference sequence). The CDR3 is 15 amino acids. In DNA form, the CDR3 reads TGTGCCAGTAGTATAGAGTCCGGAACCTACAATGAGCAGTTCTTC. This gives the protein CASSIESGTYNEQFF.

By sample share, this clonotype is medium-sized. J is TRBJ2-7 and V is TRBV6-6; D is unresolved. CDR1 is MNHNY and CDR2 is SVGAGI in the germline V gene (reference sequence). The CDR3 is 14 residues long. V was cut by 0 bases and J by 5 bases, with 11 bases left in between. The CDR3 nucleotides are TGTGCCAGCAGTTACTCTTCAGGATTCGACGAGCAGTACTTC. This gives the protein CASSYSSGFDEQYF.

By share, this clonotype ranks as medium-sized (0.01 to 0.1%). The chain recombines TRBV2 with TRBJ2-7; D remains unclear. The CDR3 is made up of 13 amino acids. V dropped 7 bases and J dropped 0 bases, with 10 bases sitting between them. Germline V gene data show CDR1 as SNHLY and CDR2 as FYNNEI. CDR3 loop: CASKSRTSYEQYF. CDR3 nucleotides: TGTGCCAGCAAGAGCAGGACCTCCTACGAGCAGTACTTC.

Judged by abundance, this clonotype is medium-sized. This chain uses TRBV11-2 with TRBJ2-1, with D possibly being TRBD1 (5 bases). The CDR3 is made up of 13 amino acids. Looked up from germline, CDR1 is SGHAT and CDR2 is FQNNGV. Trimming shortened V by 5 bases and J by 3 bases, and 8 bases separated the two germline ends. The CDR3 sequence: CASSPGHYNEQFF. In DNA, the CDR3 is TGTGCCAGCAGCCCCGGACACTACAATGAGCAGTTCTTC.

The chain combines TRBV5-4 with TRBJ1-2; D remains ambiguous. Trimming cost V 2 bases and J 2 bases, with 10 bases left between them. Germline CDR1 reads SGHNT; CDR2 reads YYREEE (reference sequence). The CDR3 has 14 amino acids. CDR3 in amino acids: CASSFGARNYGYTF. The CDR3 DNA sequence: TGTGCCAGCAGCTTCGGTGCCAGGAACTATGGCTACACCTTC.

In its sample, this clonotype ranks as large. The V gene is TRBV4-1, the J gene TRBJ2-7; no clear D gene. The V and J ends lost 0 bases and 5 bases respectively, with 11 bases between them. Germline lookup yields CDR1 MGHRA and CDR2 YSYEKL. CDR3 length equals 14 residues. The chain's CDR3 is CASSQDAVGHEQYF. The DNA for the CDR3 is TGCGCCAGCAGCCAAGACGCGGTCGGGCACGAGCAGTACTTC.

As to this clonotype: A much larger clone lies one base from this, so it may be a read error. This rearrangement joins TRBV6-6 to TRBJ1-6; D unclear. V lost 4 bases, J lost 11 bases, and 15 bases lay in between. The CDR3 runs 14 residues. The germline V gene has CDR1 MNHNY and CDR2 SVGAGI (reference sequence). CDR3 DNA: TGTGCCAGCAGTTTAGGACGGGTTGATACACCCCTCCACTTT. Translated, it gives CASSLGRVDTPLHF.